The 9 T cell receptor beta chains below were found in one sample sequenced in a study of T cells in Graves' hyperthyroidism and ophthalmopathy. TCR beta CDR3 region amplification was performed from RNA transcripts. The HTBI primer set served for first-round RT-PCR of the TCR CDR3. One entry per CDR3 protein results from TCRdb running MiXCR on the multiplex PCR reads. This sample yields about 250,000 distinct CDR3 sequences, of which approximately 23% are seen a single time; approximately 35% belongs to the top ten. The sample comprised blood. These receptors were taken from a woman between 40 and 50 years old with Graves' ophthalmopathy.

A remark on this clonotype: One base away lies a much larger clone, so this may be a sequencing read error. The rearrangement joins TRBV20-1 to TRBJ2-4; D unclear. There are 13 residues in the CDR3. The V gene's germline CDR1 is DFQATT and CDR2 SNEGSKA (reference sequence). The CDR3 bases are TGCAGTGCTACCGACCTCTCCAAAGGGATTCTGTACTTC. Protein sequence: CSATDLSKGILYF.

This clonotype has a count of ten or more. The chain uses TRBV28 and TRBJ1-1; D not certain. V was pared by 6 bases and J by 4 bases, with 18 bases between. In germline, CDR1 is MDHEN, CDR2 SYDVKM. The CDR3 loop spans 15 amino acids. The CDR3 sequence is CASSWVGERITEAFF. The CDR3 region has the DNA TGTGCCAGCAGCTGGGTAGGAGAGAGGATCACTGAAGCTTTCTTT.

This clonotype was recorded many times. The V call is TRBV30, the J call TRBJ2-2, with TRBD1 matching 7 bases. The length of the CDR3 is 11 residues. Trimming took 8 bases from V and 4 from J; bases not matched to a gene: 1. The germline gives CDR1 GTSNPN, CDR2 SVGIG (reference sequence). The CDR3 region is CAGQVTGELFF. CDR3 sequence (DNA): TGTGCCGGACAGGTCACCGGGGAGCTGTTTTTT.

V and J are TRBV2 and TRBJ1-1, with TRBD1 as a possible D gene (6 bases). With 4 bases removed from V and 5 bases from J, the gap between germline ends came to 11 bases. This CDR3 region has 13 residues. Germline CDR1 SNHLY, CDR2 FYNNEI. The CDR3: CASSVEGETEAFF. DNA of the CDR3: TGTGCCAGCAGTGTTGAGGGGGAGACTGAAGCTTTCTTT.

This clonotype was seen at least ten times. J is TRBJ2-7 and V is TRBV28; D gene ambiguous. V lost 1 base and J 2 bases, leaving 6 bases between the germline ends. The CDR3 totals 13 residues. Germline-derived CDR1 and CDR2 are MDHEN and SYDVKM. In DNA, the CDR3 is TGTGCCAGCAGTTTATCAGTAACCTACGAGCAGTACTTC. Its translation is CASSLSVTYEQYF.

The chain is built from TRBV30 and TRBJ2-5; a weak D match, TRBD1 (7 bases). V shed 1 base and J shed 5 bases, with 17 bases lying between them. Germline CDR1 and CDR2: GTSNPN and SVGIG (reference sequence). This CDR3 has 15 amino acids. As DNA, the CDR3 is TGTGCCTGGAGTGGTCAGGGGGGCGGTTGGGAGACCCAGTACTTC. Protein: CAWSGQGGGWETQYF.

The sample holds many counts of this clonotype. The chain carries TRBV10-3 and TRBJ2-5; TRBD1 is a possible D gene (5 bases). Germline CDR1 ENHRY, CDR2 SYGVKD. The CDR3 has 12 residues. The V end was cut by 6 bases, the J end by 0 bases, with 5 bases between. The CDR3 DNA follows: TGTGCCATCAGACAGGACCAAGAGACCCAGTACTTC. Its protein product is CAIRQDQETQYF.

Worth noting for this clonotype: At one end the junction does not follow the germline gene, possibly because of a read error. The DNA for the CDR3 is TGTGCCTGGATTGTAGGACGGACTGAAGCTTCCTTT. Protein sequence: CAWIVGRTEASF. This sequence joins TRBV30 and TRBJ1-1; D call uncertain. Germline values: CDR1 GTSNPN, CDR2 SVGIG (reference sequence). This CDR3 spans 12 amino acids.

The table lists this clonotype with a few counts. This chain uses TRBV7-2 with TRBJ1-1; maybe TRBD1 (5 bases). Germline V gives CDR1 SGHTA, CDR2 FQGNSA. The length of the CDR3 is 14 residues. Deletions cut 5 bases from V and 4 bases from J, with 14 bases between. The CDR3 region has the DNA TGTGCCAGCAGCCCACTCATGGGGGGCACTGAAGCTTTCTTT. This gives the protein CASSPLMGGTEAFF.